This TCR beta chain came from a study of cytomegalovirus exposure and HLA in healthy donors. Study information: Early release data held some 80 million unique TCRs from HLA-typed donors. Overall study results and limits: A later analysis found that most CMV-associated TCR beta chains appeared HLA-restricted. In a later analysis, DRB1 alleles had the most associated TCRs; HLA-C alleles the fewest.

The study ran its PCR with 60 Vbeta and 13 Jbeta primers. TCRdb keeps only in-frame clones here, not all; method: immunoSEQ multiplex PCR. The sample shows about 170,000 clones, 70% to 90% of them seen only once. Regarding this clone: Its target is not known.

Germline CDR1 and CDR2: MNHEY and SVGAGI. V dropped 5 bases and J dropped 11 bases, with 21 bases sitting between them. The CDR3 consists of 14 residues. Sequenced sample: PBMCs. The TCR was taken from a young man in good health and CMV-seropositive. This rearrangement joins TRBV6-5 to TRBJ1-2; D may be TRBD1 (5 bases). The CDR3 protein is CASSLSEEDKAYTF. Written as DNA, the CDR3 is TGTGCCAGCAGTCTCTCTGAAGAGGACAAGGCTTACACCTTC.